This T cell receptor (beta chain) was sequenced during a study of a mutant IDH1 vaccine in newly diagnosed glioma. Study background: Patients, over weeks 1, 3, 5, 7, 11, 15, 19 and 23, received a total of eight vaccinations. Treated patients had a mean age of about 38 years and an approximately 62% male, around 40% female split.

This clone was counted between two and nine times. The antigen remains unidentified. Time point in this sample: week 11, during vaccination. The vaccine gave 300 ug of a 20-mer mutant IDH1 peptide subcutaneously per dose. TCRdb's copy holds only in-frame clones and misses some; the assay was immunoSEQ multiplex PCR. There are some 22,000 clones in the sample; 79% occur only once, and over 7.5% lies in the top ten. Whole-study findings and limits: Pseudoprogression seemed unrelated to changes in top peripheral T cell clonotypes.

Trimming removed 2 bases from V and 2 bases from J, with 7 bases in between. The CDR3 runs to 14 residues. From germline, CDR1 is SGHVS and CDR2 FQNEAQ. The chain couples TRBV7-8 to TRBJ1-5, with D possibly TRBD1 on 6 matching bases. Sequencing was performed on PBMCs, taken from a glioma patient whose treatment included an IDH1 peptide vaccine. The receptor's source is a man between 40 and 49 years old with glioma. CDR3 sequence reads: CASSLNRGNQPQHF. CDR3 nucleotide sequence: TGTGCCAGCAGCTTAAACAGGGGCAATCAGCCCCAGCATTTT.